This TCR beta chain comes out of a study of patients and donors after allogeneic stem cell transplantation. One entry per CDR3 protein results from TCRdb running MiXCR on the RT-PCR reads. The data show about 960,000 distinct CDR3 sequences, with more than 15% seen just once and 5% to 6.5% held by the top ten. The CDR3 loop spans 18 amino acids. The ends lost 1 base at V and 3 bases at J; junction bases unmatched: 12. Germline V gives CDR1 SGHAT, CDR2 FQDESV (reference sequence). This clonotype was counted between two and nine times. The rearrangement joins TRBV11-1 to TRBJ2-7, with 10 nucleotides matching TRBD2. The TCR comes from a human donor who was either an allogeneic HSCT recipient or a stem cell or donor lymphocyte infusion donor (not recorded which). It is not recorded whose cells these are; they may come from a transplant donor. Sequenced: blood, either unsorted or a sorted T cell fraction (not recorded which). CDR3: CASSLGGLAGGLGYEQYF. The CDR3 nucleotides are TGTGCCAGCAGCTTAGGCGGGTTAGCGGGAGGTCTTGGCTACGAGCAGTACTTC.